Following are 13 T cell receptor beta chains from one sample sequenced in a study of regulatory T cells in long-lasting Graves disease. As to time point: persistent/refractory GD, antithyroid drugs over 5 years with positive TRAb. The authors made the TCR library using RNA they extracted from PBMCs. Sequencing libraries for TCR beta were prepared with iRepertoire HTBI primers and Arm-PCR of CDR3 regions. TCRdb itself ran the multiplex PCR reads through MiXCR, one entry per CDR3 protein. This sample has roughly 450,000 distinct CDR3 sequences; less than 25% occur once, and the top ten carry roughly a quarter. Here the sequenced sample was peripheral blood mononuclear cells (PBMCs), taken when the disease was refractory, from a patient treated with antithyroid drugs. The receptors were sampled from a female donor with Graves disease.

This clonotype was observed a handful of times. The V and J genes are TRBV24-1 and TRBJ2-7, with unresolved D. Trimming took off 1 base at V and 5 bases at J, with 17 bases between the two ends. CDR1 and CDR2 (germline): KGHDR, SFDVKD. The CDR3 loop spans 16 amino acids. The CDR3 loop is CATSDFGQGPRDEQYF. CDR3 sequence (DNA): TGTGCCACCAGTGATTTCGGCCAAGGCCCGCGCGACGAGCAGTACTTC.

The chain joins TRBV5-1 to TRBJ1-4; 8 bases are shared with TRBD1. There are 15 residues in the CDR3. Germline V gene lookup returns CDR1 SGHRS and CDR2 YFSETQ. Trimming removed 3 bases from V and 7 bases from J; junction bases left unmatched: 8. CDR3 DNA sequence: TGCGCCAGCAGCTCACAGGGGGAGAGGTCTGAAAAACTGTTTTTT. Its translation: CASSSQGERSEKLFF.

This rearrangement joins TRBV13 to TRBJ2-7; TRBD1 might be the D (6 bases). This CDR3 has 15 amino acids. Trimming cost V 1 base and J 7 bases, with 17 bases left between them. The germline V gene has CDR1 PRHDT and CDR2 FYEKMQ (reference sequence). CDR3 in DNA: TGTGCCAGCAGCTTAGAGGAAGGCAGGGGTGAAGAGCAGTACTTC. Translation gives CASSLEEGRGEEQYF. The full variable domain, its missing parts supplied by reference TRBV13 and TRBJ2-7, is AAGVIQSPRHLIKEKRETATLKCYPIPRHDTVYWYQQGPGQDPQFLISFYEKMQSDKGSIPDRFSAQQFSDYHSELNMSSLELGDSALYFCASSLEEGRGEEQYFGPGTRLTVT.

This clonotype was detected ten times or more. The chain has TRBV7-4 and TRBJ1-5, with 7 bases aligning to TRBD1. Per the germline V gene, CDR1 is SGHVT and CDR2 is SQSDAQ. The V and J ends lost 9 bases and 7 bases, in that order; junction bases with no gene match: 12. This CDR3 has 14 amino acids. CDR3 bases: TGTGCCAGACTATACGACAGGGATAAACAGCCCCAGCATTTT. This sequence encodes CARLYDRDKQPQHF.

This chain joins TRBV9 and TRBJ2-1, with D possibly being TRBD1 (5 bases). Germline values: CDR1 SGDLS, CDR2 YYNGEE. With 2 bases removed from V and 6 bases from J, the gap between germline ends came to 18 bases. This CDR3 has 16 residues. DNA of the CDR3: TGTGCCAGCAGCGTTGGGGCTGGGGTAGCAGGCAATGAGCAGTTCTTC. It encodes CASSVGAGVAGNEQFF.

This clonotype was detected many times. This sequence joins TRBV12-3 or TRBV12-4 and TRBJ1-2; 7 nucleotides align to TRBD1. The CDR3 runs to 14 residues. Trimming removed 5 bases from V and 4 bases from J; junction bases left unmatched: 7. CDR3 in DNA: TGTGCCAGCAGTCCTCTCGACAGGGCCTATGGCTACACCTTC. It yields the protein CASSPLDRAYGYTF.

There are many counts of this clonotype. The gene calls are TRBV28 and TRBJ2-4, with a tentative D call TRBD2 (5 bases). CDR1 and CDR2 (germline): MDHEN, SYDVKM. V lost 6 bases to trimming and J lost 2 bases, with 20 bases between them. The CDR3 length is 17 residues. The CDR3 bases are TGTGCCAGCAGGGGGAGACTGGGAACTGAAACCAAAAACATTCAGTACTTC. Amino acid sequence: CASRGRLGTETKNIQYF.

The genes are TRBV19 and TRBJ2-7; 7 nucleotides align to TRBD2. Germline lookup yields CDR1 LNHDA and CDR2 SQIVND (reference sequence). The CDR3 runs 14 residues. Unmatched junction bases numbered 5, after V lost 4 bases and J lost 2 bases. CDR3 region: CASSTPGTTYEQYF. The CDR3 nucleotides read TGTGCCAGTAGTACACCTGGGACTACCTACGAGCAGTACTTC. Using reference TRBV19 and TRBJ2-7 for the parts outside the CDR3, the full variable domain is DGGITQSPKYLFRKEGQNVTLSCEQNLNHDAMYWYRQDPGQGLRLIYYSQIVNDFQKGDIAEGYSVSREKKESFPLTVTSAQKNPTAFYLCASSTPGTTYEQYFGPGTRLTVT.

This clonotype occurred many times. CDR3 sequence: CSATTRTYGTQYF. DNA for the CDR3: TGCAGTGCCACCACTAGGACTTACGGGACCCAGTACTTC. V usage is TRBV20-1 and J usage is TRBJ2-5; possible D gene TRBD2, 5 bases. The V end lost 6 bases, the J end lost 7 bases, and 18 bases lay between the germline ends. Germline V CDR1 and CDR2: DFQATT, SNEGSKA (reference sequence). CDR3 length: 13 amino acids.

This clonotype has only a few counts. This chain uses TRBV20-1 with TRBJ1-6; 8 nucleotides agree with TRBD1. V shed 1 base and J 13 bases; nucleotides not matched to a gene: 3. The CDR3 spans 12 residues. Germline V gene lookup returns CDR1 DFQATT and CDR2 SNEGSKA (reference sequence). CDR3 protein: CSARGQGKPLHF. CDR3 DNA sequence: TGCAGTGCTAGAGGACAGGGGAAGCCCCTCCACTTT.

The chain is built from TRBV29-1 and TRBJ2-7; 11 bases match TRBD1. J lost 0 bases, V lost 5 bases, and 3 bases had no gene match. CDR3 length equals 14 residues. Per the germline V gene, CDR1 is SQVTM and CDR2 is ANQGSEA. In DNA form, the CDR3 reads TGCAGCGTTTCCGGGACAGGGGGCTCCTACGAGCAGTACTTC. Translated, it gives CSVSGTGGSYEQYF.

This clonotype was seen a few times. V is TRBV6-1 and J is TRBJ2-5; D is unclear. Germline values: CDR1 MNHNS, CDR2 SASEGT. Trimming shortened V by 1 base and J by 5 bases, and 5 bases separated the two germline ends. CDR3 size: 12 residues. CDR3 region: CASSEGWETQYF. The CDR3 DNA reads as TGTGCCAGCAGTGAAGGTTGGGAGACCCAGTACTTC.

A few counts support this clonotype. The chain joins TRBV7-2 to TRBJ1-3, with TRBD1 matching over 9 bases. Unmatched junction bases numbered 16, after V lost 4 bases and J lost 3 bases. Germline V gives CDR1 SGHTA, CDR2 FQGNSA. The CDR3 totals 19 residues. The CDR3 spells CASSSPTGGVGLGGNTIYF. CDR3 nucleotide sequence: TGTGCCAGCAGCTCTCCCACAGGGGGCGTCGGGCTTGGTGGAAACACCATATATTTT.